The TCR beta chain described here comes from a study of T cells in Graves' hyperthyroidism and ophthalmopathy. General observations from the study: Blood also carried most thyroid clonotypes expanded above 0.001. In validation, the model predicted ophthalmopathy. These predictions came a median around 5.9 months before onset.

The CDR3 is made up of 14 amino acids. Trimming removed 4 bases from V and 4 bases from J, with 10 bases in between. Germline CDR1 and CDR2: MNHNS and SASEGT. This clonotype was counted ten times or more. The target antigen is unknown. Out of roughly 10 ml of fresh peripheral blood came the PBMCs. Amplified TCR beta CDR3 regions came from RNA transcripts. HTBI primers drove first-round RT-PCR of the TCR CDR3. TCRdb reprocessed the multiplex PCR reads with MiXCR, giving one entry per CDR3 protein. This sample has hundreds of thousands of distinct CDR3 sequences; roughly 14% occur once, and the top ten carry around 4%.

The genes are TRBV6-1 and TRBJ2-2; unclear D gene. The source is a woman aged 40 to 49 with Graves' ophthalmopathy. The sample consisted of blood. CDR3 protein: CASSVSNPTGELFF. CDR3 nucleotides: TGTGCCAGCAGTGTGTCGAACCCCACCGGGGAGCTGTTTTTT.